The rows below give T cell receptor beta chains drawn from one sample of a study of blood T cell repertoires in COVID-19. Sequencing used immunoSEQ multiplex PCR; TCRdb keeps in-frame clones, though not all of them. This sample has 70,000 to 95,000 clones, with about 89% found just once. Material: peripheral blood. Receptors were obtained from a man between 65 and 85 years old with active or convalescent COVID-19. Each CDR3 is given with its conserved first and last residue. Each record gives: V gene, D gene, clone size, J gene, CDR3 DNA, CDR3 protein. The D gene is left open where the match is weak. Some rows mark clone size as missing; the rest say once, few, many or name a class of expanded clone.

>TRBV2|TRBD1|-|TRBJ1-1
TGTGCACAGGGGGCGGGTAACACTGAAGCTTTCTTT
CAQGAGNTEAFF
>TRBV19|-|-|TRBJ2-4
TGTGCCAGTAGTATAGACAGCGTGGTAGCCAAAAACATTCAGTACTTC
CASSIDSVVAKNIQYF
>TRBV20-1|-|-|TRBJ1-2
TGCAGTGAGCTCTCTAACTATGGCTACACCTTC
CSELSNYGYTF
>TRBV3-1/TRBV3-2|-|-|TRBJ1-3
TGTGCCAGCACCCCTGTCGGAAGGGGGTCTAGAGCTGGAAACACCATATATTTT
CASTPVGRGSRAGNTIYF
>TRBV27|TRBD1|once|TRBJ2-3
TGTGCCAGCAGTCTGGGACAGGGGGATTTAGATACGCAGTATTTT
CASSLGQGDLDTQYF
>TRBV30|-|few|TRBJ1-5
TGTGCCTGGAGTCGGAGGGAGGATCAGCCCCAGCATTTT
CAWSRREDQPQHF
>TRBV24-1|TRBD2|once|TRBJ2-5
TGTGCCACCAGTAGCGGGGTCCAAGAGACCCAGTACTTC
CATSSGVQETQYF
>TRBV28|-|once|TRBJ2-1
TGTGCCAGCAGCTTGCAGACTTATGAGCGGGCGACGCAGTTCTTC
CASSLQTYERATQFF
>TRBV5-1|TRBD1|few|TRBJ2-1
TGCGCCAGCAGCGGGAGGACAGGGGGAAATGAGCAGTTCTTC
CASSGRTGGNEQFF
>TRBV23-1|TRBD1|-|TRBJ2-2
TGCGCCAGCAGCCAGGGACAGTACACCGGGGAGCTGTTTTTT
CASSQGQYTGELFF
>TRBV2|-|once|TRBJ2-1
TGTGCCAGCAGCCAAACCCCCTCTAGCTCAGGCGAGCAGTTCTTC
CASSQTPSSSGEQFF
>TRBV30|-|once|TRBJ1-3
TGTGCCTGGAGGTCTACGTCTGGAAACACCATATATTTT
CAWRSTSGNTIYF
>TRBV28|-|-|TRBJ1-6
TGTGCCAGCAGTTTACCCGGGGGGGGTGATTCACCCCTCCACTTT
CASSLPGGGDSPLHF
>TRBV5-1|TRBD2|once|TRBJ2-7
TGCGCCAGCAGCTTGATGCTAGCGGGAGGGCCGGGGGAGCAGTACTTC
CASSLMLAGGPGEQYF
>TRBV9|TRBD1|-|TRBJ2-7
TGTGCCAGCAGCGTAGGGGGACAGGGGGCGGTATACGAGCAGTACTTC
CASSVGGQGAVYEQYF
>TRBV28|-|-|TRBJ2-7
TGTGCCAGCAGTTTAAAGAGGCTAGCGAGCTCCTACGAGCAGTACTTC
CASSLKRLASSYEQYF
>TRBV2|TRBD1|-|TRBJ2-4
TGTGCCAGCACTTCTCGCCAGACAGGGGGAAACATTCAGTACTTC
CASTSRQTGGNIQYF
>TRBV2|-|-|TRBJ1-5
TGTGCCAGCAGTGAGGAGCCACTAAATCAGCCCCAGCATTTT
CASSEEPLNQPQHF
>TRBV2|-|-|TRBJ2-3
TGTGCCAGCAGACTAGGACAGTCTAGCACAGATACGCAGTATTTT
CASRLGQSSTDTQYF
>TRBV6-2/TRBV6-3|TRBD1|-|TRBJ1-1
TGTGCCAGCAGTGCTCGAGACAGGGGTGAAGCTTTCTTT
CASSARDRGEAFF
>TRBV30|-|-|TRBJ1-5
TGTGCCTGGAGTGTACAGGGTAATCAGCCCCAGCATTTT
CAWSVQGNQPQHF
>TRBV5-4|-|-|TRBJ2-5
TGTGCCAGCAGCTTGAGGGGCCAAGAGACCCAGTACTTC
CASSLRGQETQYF
>TRBV5-8|-|-|TRBJ2-6
TGTGCCAACCTAGAATCTGGGGCCAACGTCCTGACTTTC
CANLESGANVLTF
>TRBV19|-|-|TRBJ2-1
TGTGCCAGTAGTATGGGTATCGGGGGGCCCACCTACAATGAGCAGTTCTTC
CASSMGIGGPTYNEQFF
>TRBV19|-|-|TRBJ2-7
TGTGCCAGTGGGGACAAGACCTACGAGCAGTACTTC
CASGDKTYEQYF
>TRBV7-9|-|-|TRBJ2-3
TGTGCTCTTGGGCGGGGTGGGACAGATACGCAGTATTTT
CALGRGGTDTQYF
>TRBV4-1|-|once|TRBJ1-2
TGCGCCAGCAGCCACACCTCTCGGGTGGCGATTGGCTACACCTTC
CASSHTSRVAIGYTF
>TRBV5-1|-|-|TRBJ1-1
TGCGCCAGCAGCTTGGGAGTAGTGAACACTGAAGCTTTCTTT
CASSLGVVNTEAFF
>TRBV28|TRBD1|few|TRBJ1-5
TGTGCCAGCAGGAGACAGGGGTACAATCAGCCCCAGCATTTT
CASRRQGYNQPQHF
>TRBV2|-|-|TRBJ2-5
TGTGCCAGCAGTGTCGGGACACTGACCCAGTACTTC
CASSVGTLTQYF
>TRBV11-2|-|-|TRBJ2-1
TGTGCCAGCAGCTTGGTACGGGAGCAGTTCTTC
CASSLVREQFF
>TRBV11-2|TRBD1|-|TRBJ2-2
TGTGCCAGCAGCTTAGAGTTGGGGACAGCCTCGAACACCGGGGAGCTGTTTTTT
CASSLELGTASNTGELFF
>TRBV19|-|once|TRBJ1-5
TGTGCCAGTAGTATAGGGCGGGGCTTGCCCCAGCATTTT
CASSIGRGLPQHF
>TRBV29-1|TRBD1|-|TRBJ2-7
TGCAGCGTTGCGGACAGGGTCCCCAACTACGAGCAGTACTTC
CSVADRVPNYEQYF
>TRBV10-3|TRBD1|-|TRBJ1-1
TGTGCCATCAGTGAGTCGCCCTTACAGGGGAGCACTGAAGCTTTCTTT
CAISESPLQGSTEAFF
>TRBV7-2|-|-|TRBJ2-2
TGTGCCAGCAGCTTCTCCGGGACATTCAACACCGGGGAGCTGTTTTTT
CASSFSGTFNTGELFF
>TRBV27|TRBD1|-|TRBJ1-5
TGTGCCAGCAGTTTAAAGGCAGGGGGTAATCAGCCCCAGCATTTT
CASSLKAGGNQPQHF
>TRBV11-1|TRBD1|-|TRBJ1-2
TGTGCCAGCAGCCGACAGGGAAACTATGGCTACACCTTC
CASSRQGNYGYTF
>TRBV27|-|-|TRBJ1-2
TGTGCCAGCAGCCCCATCGGGGGCTATGGCTACACCTTC
CASSPIGGYGYTF
>TRBV7-2|-|-|TRBJ1-2
TGTGCCAGCAGCTCTAACAGGGTAGGCTACACCTTC
CASSSNRVGYTF
>TRBV28|-|-|TRBJ2-7
TGTGCCAGCAGTTTATACCGGGTCCCGACCTACGAGCAGTACTTC
CASSLYRVPTYEQYF
>TRBV28|TRBD1|-|TRBJ1-6
TGTGCCAGCAGACAAACCGGGACAGGGGCATCACCCCTCCACTTT
CASRQTGTGASPLHF
>TRBV29-1|-|-|TRBJ1-1
TGCAGCGTCCGAGACACGAACACTGAAGCTTTCTTT
CSVRDTNTEAFF
>TRBV6-5|-|-|TRBJ1-6
TGTGCCAGCAGCCACGGACAGTCTTATAATTCACCCCTCCACTTT
CASSHGQSYNSPLHF
>TRBV19|TRBD1|-|TRBJ2-1
TGTGCCAGTACCCCCGGGACAGGGGGCTACAATGAGCAGTTCTTC
CASTPGTGGYNEQFF
>TRBV11-2|TRBD1|-|TRBJ1-5
TGTGCCAGCAGCTTAGATTACGGGACAGGGGATGTAAGCAATCAGCCCCAGCATTTT
CASSLDYGTGDVSNQPQHF
>TRBV16|TRBD2|once|TRBJ2-3
TGTGCCAGCAGCCAATCGGCGGGAGGCCGCACAGATACGCAGTATTTT
CASSQSAGGRTDTQYF
>TRBV10-3|-|-|TRBJ2-3
TGTGCCACCCGGGTGGGGCAGACTAGCACAGATACGCAGTATTTT
CATRVGQTSTDTQYF
>TRBV25-1|-|-|TRBJ2-1
TGTGCCAGCAGTGAATCGGGGTGGGTGGAGGGCAATGAGCAGTTCTTC
CASSESGWVEGNEQFF
>TRBV6-6|-|few|TRBJ2-1
TGTGCCAGCAGTTCGGGTGAGCAGTTCTTC
CASSSGEQFF
>TRBV13|TRBD1|-|TRBJ1-2
TGTGCCAGCAGCCTCGACAGGGTTTATGGCTACACCTTC
CASSLDRVYGYTF
>TRBV19|TRBD2|once|TRBJ2-3
TGTGCCAGTAGTATCACTAGCGGGATAATAGATACGCAGTATTTT
CASSITSGIIDTQYF
>TRBV2|-|once|TRBJ1-2
TGTGCCAGCAGTGAAGGCTGGTCGCGGACCTTC
CASSEGWSRTF
>TRBV6-5|TRBD1|once|TRBJ1-5
TGTGCCAGCAGGGGACAGGGGGCGGGTCAGCCCCAGCATTTT
CASRGQGAGQPQHF
>TRBV19|-|-|TRBJ1-3
TGTGCCAGTAGTCTTACAGGCACTGGAAACACCATATATTTT
CASSLTGTGNTIYF
>TRBV2|-|few|TRBJ1-3
TGTGCCAGCACTGTTGACAGCTCCTCTGGAAACACCATATATTTT
CASTVDSSSGNTIYF
>TRBV12-5|TRBD2|-|TRBJ2-1
TGTGCTAGTGGTTTGTCCCGATCGGCTAGCGGGCCCTATGAGCAGTTCTTC
CASGLSRSASGPYEQFF
>TRBV28|TRBD1|-|TRBJ2-5
TGTGCCAGCACCGATACAGGGGGAGAGACCCAGTACTTC
CASTDTGGETQYF